This is a list of T cell receptor beta chains from one sample in a study of blood T cells in healthy people across ages. Via MiXCR, TCRdb re-called the 5' RACE reads, giving one row per CDR3 protein. This sample carries approximately 1.5 million distinct CDR3 sequences, roughly a third of them seen once, and the ten largest clones take about 10%. The sequenced material came from blood. The receptors stem from a woman aged 25 to 39 in good health. Each CDR3 is given without its conserved first and last residue.

TRBJ2-7 TRBV7-9 ASSTWTSGSIHEQY
TRBJ2-5 TRBV9 AGSAGVWEHQETQY
TRBJ2-5 TRBV11-2 ASSLWTRGVGETQY
TRBJ1-6 TRBV12-3/TRBV12-4 ATQGDRLSSYNSPLH
TRBJ1-5 TRBV7-8 ASSLEAGAGGPQH
TRBJ2-1 TRBV28 ASRPGLAGVEQF
TRBJ2-2 TRBV4-2 ASSASGVGGELF
TRBJ2-7 TRBV10-2 ASSVAAYEQY
TRBJ1-2 TRBV20-1 SARDDRRARGYT
TRBJ2-2 TRBV11-1 ASSARAAANTGELF
TRBJ1-2 TRBV20-1 SASRGQGGYT
TRBJ2-1 TRBV10-3 AIRSGGSDNEQF
TRBJ1-2 TRBV20-1 SAPGQPYT
TRBJ2-2 TRBV29-1 SVGGGHPNTGELF
TRBJ1-2 TRBV30 AWSRTGGYGYT
. TRBV19 ASSILPGHCEQY
TRBJ2-7 TRBV9 ASSPGLAEYEQY
TRBJ2-6 TRBV18 ASSPRFMGDSGANVLT
TRBJ2-7 TRBV20-1 SAGHSTSYEQY
TRBJ1-6 TRBV28 ASSLDRVVNSPLH
TRBJ2-7 TRBV20-1 SARSETSGGSRYEQY
TRBJ2-2 TRBV20-1 SARKSGNTGELF
TRBJ2-3 TRBV3-1 ASSRAASGRSDTQY
TRBJ2-1 TRBV7-8 ASSTSRGRGEYDEQF
TRBJ1-2 TRBV28 ASRLKGSYGYT
TRBJ1-1 TRBV12-3/TRBV12-4 ASLHSYTEAF
TRBJ2-3 TRBV7-2 ASSANSGRGGAQY
TRBJ2-5 TRBV11-2 ASSLEVWETQY
TRBJ1-2 TRBV30 AWRWASDGYT
TRBJ2-3 TRBV27 ASSLETGRGTQY
TRBJ1-2 TRBV6-5 ASSSRNDRASPYGYT
TRBJ2-5 TRBV7-9 ASSFTDGNGETQY
TRBJ2-5 TRBV27 ASSLSRTGKEY
TRBJ2-7 TRBV5-1 ASSLEGTGIDEQY
TRBJ1-1 TRBV7-9 ASSTGQGGFTEAF
TRBJ1-1 TRBV3-1 ASSQAGKNTEAF
TRBJ2-7 TRBV7-9 ASSLEPGGSYEQY
TRBJ2-3 TRBV4-2 ASSQRLAGGGGSDTQY
TRBJ1-2 TRBV14 ASSQDRGQSGYT
TRBJ1-1 TRBV5-1 ASSSGPGGTEAF
TRBJ1-5 TRBV2 ASQTGRDQPQH
TRBJ2-2 TRBV6-6 ASSWAKGGSGELF
TRBJ2-1 TRBV3-1 ASSQVFAGGYNEQF
TRBJ2-6 TRBV10-3 AIGEGNSGANVLT